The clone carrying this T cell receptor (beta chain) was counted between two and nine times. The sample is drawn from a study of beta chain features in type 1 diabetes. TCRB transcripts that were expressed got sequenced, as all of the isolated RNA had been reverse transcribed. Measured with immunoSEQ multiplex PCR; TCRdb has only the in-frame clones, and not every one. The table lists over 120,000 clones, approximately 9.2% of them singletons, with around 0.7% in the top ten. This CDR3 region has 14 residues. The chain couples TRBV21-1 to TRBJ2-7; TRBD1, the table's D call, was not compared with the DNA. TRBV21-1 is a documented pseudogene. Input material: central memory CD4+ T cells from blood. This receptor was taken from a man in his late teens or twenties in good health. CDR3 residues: CASSRRQGGNEQYF. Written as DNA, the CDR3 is TGTGCCAGCAGCAGGCGACAGGGTGGAAACGAGCAGTACTTC.